This T cell receptor (beta chain) was sequenced for a study of blood T cell repertoires in COVID-19. On the study more broadly: Specimens from acute and convalescent COVID-19 originated in the United States, Italy and Spain. T cells, B-cell-depleted T cells, or PBMCs provided the cDNA or gDNA that served as material.

CDR3 length: 17 residues. Trimming took 2 bases from V and 0 from J, leaving 15 bases between them. The germline V gene has CDR1 LNHNV and CDR2 YYDKDF (reference sequence). Original methodology: Nucleated cell number was recorded as an estimate derived from reference gene primer amplification. Sequencing used immunoSEQ multiplex PCR; TCRdb keeps in-frame clones, though not all of them. V and J calls and clone size are those listed in that table; D and trimming were worked out from the DNA. Here the sample spans some 73,000 clones, roughly 80% being singletons. The sequencing sample was made of peripheral blood. The receptor was isolated from a human donor in a cohort sampled during active COVID-19. The gene calls are TRBV15 and TRBJ2-3; D is unresolved. The CDR3: CATSRIRGLVSTDTQYF. The CDR3 coding sequence is TGTGCCACCAGCAGAATCCGCGGCCTGGTTAGCACAGATACGCAGTATTTT.